Below are 8 T cell receptor beta chains sequenced from a single sample in a study of sequential checkpoint blockade in melanoma. Sequencing was performed with immunoSEQ multiplex PCR; in TCRdb, only in-frame clones are kept and a portion is missing. The profile covers under 20,000 clones, with roughly 80% appearing a single time and 12% taken by the ten largest. Documented treatment: randomized to nivolumab then ipilimumab (arm A) or the reverse (arm B). Sequencing used CD8+ T cells sorted from blood (inferred from file names), obtained from a patient given nivolumab and ipilimumab in sequence. The receptor source for this set is a human donor with melanoma.

The J gene is TRBJ1-4, the V gene TRBV7-9; 9 bases fit TRBD1. This CDR3 spans 15 amino acids. The V segment lost 5 bases and the J segment 8 bases; nucleotides outside the gene matches: 9. Per germline, CDR1 SEHNR and CDR2 FQNEAQ (reference sequence). The CDR3 bases are TGTGCCAGCAGCCCCGGGACAGGGAGCCACGAAAAACTGTTTTTT. It is translated as CASSPGTGSHEKLFF.

V is TRBV11-1 and J is TRBJ2-6; possibly TRBD1 for D (6 bases). There are 18 residues in the CDR3. From germline, CDR1 is SGHAT and CDR2 FQDESV (reference sequence). Trimming removed 6 bases from V and 0 bases from J, with 18 bases in between. The CDR3 nucleotides are TGTGCCAGCAGTTATCCGACAGGTTCTTACTCTGGGGCCAACGTCCTGACTTTC. Protein: CASSYPTGSYSGANVLTF.

This clone was picked up a small number of times. The chain carries TRBV27 and TRBJ2-7; 9 nucleotides align to TRBD2. V trimming: 3 bases; J trimming: 6 bases; junction bases outside the gene matches: 9. The CDR3 contains 15 residues. Germline V gene sequence: CDR1 MNHEY, CDR2 SMNVEV (reference sequence). CDR3 nucleotide sequence: TGTGCCAGCAGTTTGAAGGCGCGGGGGGGACGCGAGCAGTACTTC. Its protein is CASSLKARGGREQYF.

This clone has just one count. The V and J genes are TRBV4-1 and TRBJ2-1; 8 positions agree with TRBD1. This CDR3 region has 17 residues. CDR1 and CDR2 from the germline V gene are MGHRA and YSYEKL. V was pared by 0 bases and J by 3 bases, with 7 bases of the junction left unmatched. The CDR3 region is CASSQDRSGGYYNEQFF. DNA for the CDR3: TGCGCCAGCAGCCAAGATAGGTCAGGGGGCTACTACAATGAGCAGTTCTTC.

The CDR3 here is CASSRPSGRVYEQYF. For the CDR3, the DNA is TGTGCCAGCAGCCGCCCTAGCGGGAGGGTATACGAGCAGTACTTC. The chain couples TRBV6-1 to TRBJ2-7, with TRBD2 identical over 12 bases. With 6 bases clipped from V and 4 bases from J, the junction kept 7 bases outside the gene matches. CDR1 and CDR2 from the germline V gene are MNHNS and SASEGT. CDR3 length equals 15 residues.

This rearrangement joins TRBV5-1 to TRBJ2-2; 10 positions match TRBD1. CDR1 and CDR2 (germline): SGHRS, YFSETQ. Trimming at V came to 3 bases and at J to 5 bases, leaving 10 bases not matched to a gene. This CDR3 contains 17 residues. The CDR3 nucleotides read TGCGCCAGCAGCTCCCTACCCGACAGGGGGCTTACCGGGGAGCTGTTTTTT. Its protein product is CASSSLPDRGLTGELFF.

V gene TRBV19 combines with J gene TRBJ1-4, with 7 bases fitting TRBD1. This CDR3 spans 15 amino acids. The germline gives CDR1 LNHDA, CDR2 SQIVND (reference sequence). After removal of 2 bases from V and 6 bases from J, the junction contained 6 bases not matched to a gene. For the CDR3, the DNA is TGTGCCAGTAGTATATGGACAGGACCTCATGAAAAACTGTTTTTT. Amino acid sequence: CASSIWTGPHEKLFF. Full variable domain (outside the CDR3, taken from reference TRBV19 and TRBJ1-4): DGGITQSPKYLFRKEGQNVTLSCEQNLNHDAMYWYRQDPGQGLRLIYYSQIVNDFQKGDIAEGYSVSREKKESFPLTVTSAQKNPTAFYLCASSIWTGPHEKLFFGSGTQLSVL.

This clone was observed a few times. The V call is TRBV7-9, the J call TRBJ2-7; the D gene is possibly TRBD2 (5 bases). V gave up 6 bases and J gave up 0 bases, with 12 bases separating them. This CDR3 spans 14 amino acids. Germline V CDR1 and CDR2: SEHNR, FQNEAQ (reference sequence). The CDR3 sequence: CASRPVGSSYEQYF. In DNA form, the CDR3 reads TGTGCCAGCAGGCCGGTGGGGAGCTCCTACGAGCAGTACTTC.